This TCR beta chain was identified in a study of technical replicates of blood from a few donors (TCRdb year 2017). The method was the immunoSEQ multiplex PCR assay. This immuneACCESS table, as held by TCRdb, lists in-frame sequences with V and J called but not all clones. Of the missing ones, under half trace to an unresolved V gene in checked studies; the others have no known cause. This sample gives more than 65,000 clones in total; about 93% of them show up just once. The ten top clones hold over 0.35% of the sample. A note on this clone: It lacks a known antigen. No per-base quality is available; no much larger clone lies one base away.

The sequenced material came from T cells isolated from PBMCs. The receptor was derived from a human donor in good health.

In nucleotide form, the sequence is TGTGCCAGCAGATCGGGACAGGGATTCCAAGAGACCCAGTACTTC. This sequence encodes CASRSGQGFQETQYF. The rearranged chain carries TRBV27 and TRBJ2-5; TRBD1 agrees with 9 junctional bases. From its cysteine to its phenylalanine, the CDR3 spans 15 amino acids. Only the CDR3 region is kept as DNA, spanning 45 bases read in frame from base 1. Trimming takes 6 bases off V and 1 base off J; junction bases not matched to a gene: 6. The CDR1 and CDR2 encoded by the germline V gene (reference sequence) are MNHEY and SMNVEV.